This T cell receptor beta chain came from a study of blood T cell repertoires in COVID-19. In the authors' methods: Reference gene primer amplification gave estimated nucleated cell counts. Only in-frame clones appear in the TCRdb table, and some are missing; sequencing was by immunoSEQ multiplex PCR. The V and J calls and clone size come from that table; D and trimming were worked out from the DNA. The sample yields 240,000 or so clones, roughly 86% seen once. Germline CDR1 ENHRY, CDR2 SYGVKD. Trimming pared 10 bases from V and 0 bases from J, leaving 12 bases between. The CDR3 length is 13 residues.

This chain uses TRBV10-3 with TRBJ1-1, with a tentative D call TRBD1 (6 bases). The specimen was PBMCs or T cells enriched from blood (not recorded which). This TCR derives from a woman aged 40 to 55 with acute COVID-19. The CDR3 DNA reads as TGTGCCACTCAAAGGGGGATGAACACTGAAGCTTTCTTT. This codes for CATQRGMNTEAFF.